The sequence of this TCR beta chain was determined in a study of blood T cell repertoires in COVID-19. Study at large: Samples came from the United States, Italy and Spain, spanning acute and convalescent COVID-19. The cDNA or gDNA used as material had been derived from T cells, B-cell-depleted T cells, or PBMCs.

V was trimmed by 6 bases and J by 1 base, leaving 15 bases between them. Germline CDR1 KGHSH, CDR2 LQKENI. The CDR3 is 15 amino acids. Grouping used clinical history reported by participants in a survey and questionnaire. Two consecutive negative NP/OP PCR tests, clearance, or resolved symptoms defined Cohort 3 recovery. The assay was immunoSEQ multiplex PCR, and TCRdb's table has in-frame clones only and misses some. The sample lists approximately 280,000 clones, more than 75% occurring once. This receptor was taken from a woman between 18 and 29 years old who had recovered from COVID-19. The V call is TRBV18, the J call TRBJ1-1, with D hard to call. Sequencing was performed on PBMCs or T cells enriched from blood (not recorded which). The CDR3 coding sequence is TGTGCCAGCTCGGGGAGGGATATAGGGAACACTGAAGCTTTCTTT. Amino acid sequence: CASSGRDIGNTEAFF.